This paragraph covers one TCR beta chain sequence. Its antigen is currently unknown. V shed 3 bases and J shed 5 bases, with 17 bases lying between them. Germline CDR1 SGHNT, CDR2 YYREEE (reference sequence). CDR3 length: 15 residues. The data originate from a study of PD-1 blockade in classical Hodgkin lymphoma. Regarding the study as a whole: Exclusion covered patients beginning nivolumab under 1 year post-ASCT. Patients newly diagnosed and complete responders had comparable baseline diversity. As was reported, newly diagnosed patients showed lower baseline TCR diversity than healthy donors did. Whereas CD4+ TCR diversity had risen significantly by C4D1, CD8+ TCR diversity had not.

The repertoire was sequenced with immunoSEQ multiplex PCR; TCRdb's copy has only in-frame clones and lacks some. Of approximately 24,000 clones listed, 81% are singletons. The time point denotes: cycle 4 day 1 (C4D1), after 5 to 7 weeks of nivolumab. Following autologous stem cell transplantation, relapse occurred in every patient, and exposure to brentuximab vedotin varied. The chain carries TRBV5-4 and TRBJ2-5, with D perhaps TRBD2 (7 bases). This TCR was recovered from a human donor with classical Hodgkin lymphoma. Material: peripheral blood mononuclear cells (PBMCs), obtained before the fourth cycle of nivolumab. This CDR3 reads CASSYAGAGVETQYF. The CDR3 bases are TGTGCCAGCAGCTATGCGGGGGCAGGGGTCGAGACCCAGTACTTC.